Here is one T cell receptor (beta chain) with its context. The antigen is undetermined. Every isolated RNA sample was fully reverse transcribed, so sequencing captured expressed TCRB transcripts. Here immunoSEQ multiplex PCR was the method, and the copy in TCRdb shows in-frame clones only, minus some. The data contain 140,000 to 150,000 clones, 40% to 55% of them seen just once; the ten biggest clones take up roughly 0.42%. The sample is drawn from a study of beta chain features in type 1 diabetes. Study conclusions and caveats: The naive, central memory and Treg TCRB repertoires of patients appeared to be more similar to one another than those of healthy donors.

Germline loops: CDR1 MNHEY, CDR2 SMNVEV (reference sequence). V dropped 5 bases and J dropped 4; count of bases not matched to a gene: 2. CDR3 size: 13 residues. The V and J genes are TRBV27 and TRBJ2-7, with 10 bases matching TRBD1. What was sequenced was Tregs from blood. This receptor was taken from a man between 18 and 35 years old in good health. The CDR3 spells CASSRQGAYEQYF. The CDR3 region has the DNA TGTGCCAGCAGTCGACAGGGGGCGTACGAGCAGTACTTC.